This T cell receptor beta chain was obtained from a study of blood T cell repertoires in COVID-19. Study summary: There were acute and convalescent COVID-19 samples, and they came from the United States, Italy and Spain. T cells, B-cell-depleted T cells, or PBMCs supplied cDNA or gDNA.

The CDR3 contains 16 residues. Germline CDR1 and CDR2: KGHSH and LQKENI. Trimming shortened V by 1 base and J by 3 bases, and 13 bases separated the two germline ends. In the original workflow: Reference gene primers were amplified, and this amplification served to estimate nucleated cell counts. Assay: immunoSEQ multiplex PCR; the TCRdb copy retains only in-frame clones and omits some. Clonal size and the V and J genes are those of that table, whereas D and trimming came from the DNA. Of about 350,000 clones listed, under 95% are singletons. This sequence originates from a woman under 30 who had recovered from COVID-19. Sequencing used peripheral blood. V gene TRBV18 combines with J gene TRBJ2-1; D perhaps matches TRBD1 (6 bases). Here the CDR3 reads CASSPLGAGYYNEQFF. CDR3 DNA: TGTGCCAGCTCACCACTGGGGGCGGGTTACTACAATGAGCAGTTCTTC.